This T cell receptor beta chain came from a study of sequential checkpoint blockade in melanoma. Across the whole study: Patients were randomized 1:1 to nivolumab-then-ipilimumab or ipilimumab-then-nivolumab first-line.

TCRdb's table, derived via immunoSEQ multiplex PCR, lists solely in-frame clones and lacks some. The sample contains around 30,000 clones, about 88% of which appear only once. Sample treatment: randomized to nivolumab then ipilimumab (arm A) or the reverse (arm B). No patient had prior DNA-damaging chemotherapy. Live CD3+CD8+ CD19− CD56− cells were sorted from PBMCs. V lost 2 bases and J lost 5; bases outside the gene matches: 10. This CDR3 has 16 amino acids. Germline CDR1 SEHNR, CDR2 FQNEAQ (reference sequence). The clonotype was recovered from a human donor with melanoma. V gene TRBV7-9 combines with J gene TRBJ2-5; 8 bases match TRBD2. Specimen: CD8+ T cells sorted from blood (inferred from file names), collected from a patient given nivolumab and ipilimumab in sequence. The CDR3 DNA follows: TGTGCCAGCAGCTTACAGTCGGGGGGGGCCGGGGAGACCCAGTACTTC. Translation gives CASSLQSGGAGETQYF.